The 8 T cell receptor beta chains listed next were all sequenced from one sample in a study of blood T cell repertoires in COVID-19. Clones were read by immunoSEQ multiplex PCR, and TCRdb kept only the in-frame ones, dropping some. Here the sample spans 250,000 to 300,000 clones, around 89% being singletons. The source material was peripheral blood. The receptors were sampled from a man in his forties with acute or convalescent COVID-19.

This chain connects TRBV4-1 to TRBJ1-5; D gene uncertain. Germline V lookup: CDR1 MGHRA, CDR2 YSYEKL. V was trimmed by 4 bases and J by 5 bases, leaving 9 bases between them. The CDR3 extends over 13 amino acids. CDR3 amino acids: CASSRSGDQPQHF. The CDR3 bases are TGCGCCAGCAGCCGCTCGGGAGATCAGCCCCAGCATTTT.

The CDR3 coding sequence is TGCAGCGCGGATGGGGGCGCGTACACTGAAGCTTTCTTT. It encodes CSADGGAYTEAFF. This sequence joins TRBV29-1 and TRBJ1-1; D is perhaps TRBD1 (6 bases). Trimming shortened V by 7 bases and J by 3 bases, and 15 bases separated the two germline ends. Looked up from germline, CDR1 is SQVTM and CDR2 is ANQGSEA. This CDR3 is built from 13 residues.

The genes are TRBV5-1 and TRBJ2-7; 9 nucleotides agree with TRBD1. The CDR3 is 13 amino acids. V shed 5 bases and J 5 bases; nucleotides not matched to a gene: 5. Germline values: CDR1 SGHRS, CDR2 YFSETQ. The CDR3, as DNA: TGCGCCAGCAGTTCGGGACAGGGTAACGAGCAGTACTTC. Amino acid sequence: CASSSGQGNEQYF.

This rearrangement joins TRBV3-1 (or the pseudogene TRBV3-2) to TRBJ2-3, with 10 bases that match TRBD1. The CDR3 runs 16 residues. Trimming cost V 0 bases and J 6 bases; bases outside gene matches: 6. Germline-derived CDR1 and CDR2 are LGHDT and YNNKEL (reference sequence). CDR3 sequence reads: CASSQDRGQGVDTQYF. The CDR3, as DNA: TGTGCCAGCAGCCAAGATCGAGGACAGGGGGTCGATACGCAGTATTTT.

The chain joins TRBV27 to TRBJ2-7; D is perhaps TRBD1 (6 bases). The CDR3 runs to 15 residues. CDR1 and CDR2 (germline): MNHEY, SMNVEV (reference sequence). V dropped 6 bases and J dropped 1 base, with 16 bases sitting between them. CDR3 in amino acids: CASSDRFLFSYEQYF. The CDR3 nucleotides read TGTGCCAGCAGCGACAGGTTCCTTTTTTCCTACGAGCAGTACTTC.

The chain uses TRBV3-1 (or the pseudogene TRBV3-2) and TRBJ2-3, with 15 bases fitting TRBD2. CDR1 LGHDT and CDR2 YNNKEL come from the germline V gene (reference sequence). The CDR3 contains 19 residues. V gave up 2 bases and J gave up 2 bases; unmatched junction bases: 8. The CDR3: CASSQTGLAGGRDTDTQYF. The CDR3 region has the DNA TGTGCCAGCAGCCAAACGGGACTAGCGGGGGGACGGGACACAGATACGCAGTATTTT.

The V and J genes are TRBV10-1 and TRBJ1-1; possible D gene TRBD1, 5 bases. Germline V CDR1 and CDR2: WNHNN, SYGVQD (reference sequence). The CDR3 loop spans 12 amino acids. Trimming removed 3 bases at V and 6 bases at J, with 8 bases between. CDR3 residues: CASSDGGSEAFF. The CDR3 DNA sequence: TGCGCCAGCAGTGACGGGGGATCTGAAGCTTTCTTT.

The chain employs TRBV6-6 and TRBJ2-1; D might be TRBD1 (6 bases). The CDR3 spans 15 residues. Looked up from germline, CDR1 is MNHNY and CDR2 is SVGAGI (reference sequence). The V gene lost 5 bases and the J gene lost 0 bases, with 11 bases spanning the gap. CDR3: CASSPGQSSYNEQFF. The CDR3 coding sequence is TGTGCCAGCAGTCCAGGACAGAGCTCCTACAATGAGCAGTTCTTC.